A single T cell receptor beta chain is shown here with its context. Antigen: not known. This specimen comes from a study of T cell responses to AZD1222 COVID-19 vaccine. Across the whole study: Second-dose timings of about 4 or about 12 weeks were pooled. Overall study findings and caveats: Without day 14 samples, only post-peak T cell repertoires were studied. In the spike-specific TCR repertoire, nearly half reportedly target unmutated variant regions.

Repertoires were generated with immunoSEQ multiplex PCR, while TCRdb's copy carries only in-frame clones and drops some. Of roughly 110,000 clones in the sample, roughly 88% are singletons; the top ten hold 5% to 5.5%. This sample comprised peripheral blood, obtained on day 0 of AZD1222 vaccination. This sequence originates from an adult in good health.

CDR3 in amino acids: CASSGDGLMNTEAFF. Written as DNA, the CDR3 is TGCGCCAGCAGCGGGGACGGACTCATGAACACTGAAGCTTTCTTT. This chain connects TRBV5-1 to TRBJ1-1; the D gene is possibly TRBD1 (5 bases). Trimming cost V 4 bases and J 0 bases, with 13 bases left between them. The CDR3 is made up of 15 amino acids. Germline-derived CDR1 and CDR2 are SGHRS and YFSETQ.